The clone carrying this T cell receptor (beta chain) came up many times. No antigen is known for it. CDR1 MDHEN and CDR2 SYDVKM come from the germline V gene. V was clipped by 6 bases and J by 6 bases; unmatched bases: 22. CDR3 length equals 19 residues. This sample stems from a study of Graves' ophthalmopathy and Graves' hyperthyroidism. Study-wide background: Pretreatment peripheral blood was obtained at initial diagnosis. General study results and limits: Both an approximately 68% sensitivity and a 72.22% specificity characterized the model's predictions of ophthalmopathy progression.

The sequenced template was RNA, covering the TCR beta CDR3 region. RT-PCR in the first round used HTBI primers; a second-round multiplex PCR followed. TCRdb analysed the multiplex PCR reads with MiXCR anew, one entry per CDR3 protein. The data contain 500,000 to 700,000 distinct CDR3 sequences, approximately 22% of them seen just once; the ten biggest clones take up approximately 6.5%. Patients in the hyperthyroidism group, adults aged 18 to 65, were newly diagnosed, under 2 months' duration. This chain links TRBV28 with TRBJ1-5; TRBD1 matches at 8 bases. The specimen sequenced was peripheral blood. The sequence derives from a woman aged 18-29 years with stable Graves' hyperthyroidism. Some clones in this sample may be carry-over from other donors' samples. CDR3 region: CASRPPPLSRAGGGQPQHF. CDR3 DNA sequence: TGTGCCAGCAGACCCCCCCCCCTGTCCCGAGCAGGGGGCGGTCAGCCCCAGCATTTT. Looking up the rest from reference TRBV28 and TRBJ1-5 gives the full variable domain: DVKVTQSSRYLVKRTGEKVFLECVQDMDHENMFWYRQDPGLGLRLIYFSYDVKMKEKGDIPEGYSVSREKKERFSLILESASTNQTSMYLCASRPPPLSRAGGGQPQHFGDGTRLSIL.